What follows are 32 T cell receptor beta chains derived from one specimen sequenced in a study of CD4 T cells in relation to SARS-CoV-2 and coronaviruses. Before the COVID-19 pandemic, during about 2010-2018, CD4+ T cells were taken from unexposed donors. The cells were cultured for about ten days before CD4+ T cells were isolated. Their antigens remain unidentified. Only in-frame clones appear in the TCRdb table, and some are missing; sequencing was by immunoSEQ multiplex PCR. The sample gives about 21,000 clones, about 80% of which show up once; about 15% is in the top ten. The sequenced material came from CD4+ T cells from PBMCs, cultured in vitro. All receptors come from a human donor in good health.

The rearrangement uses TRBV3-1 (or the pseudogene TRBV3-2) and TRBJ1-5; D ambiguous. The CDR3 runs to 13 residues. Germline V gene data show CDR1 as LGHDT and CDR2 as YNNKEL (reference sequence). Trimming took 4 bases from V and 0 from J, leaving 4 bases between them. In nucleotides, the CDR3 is TGTGCCAGCAGCCTAGGTAGCAATCAGCCCCAGCATTTT. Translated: CASSLGSNQPQHF.

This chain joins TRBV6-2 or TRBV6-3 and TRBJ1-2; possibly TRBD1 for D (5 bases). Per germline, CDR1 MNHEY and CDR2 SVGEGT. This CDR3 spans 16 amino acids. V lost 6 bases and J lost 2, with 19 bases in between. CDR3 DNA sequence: TGTGCCAGCAGCCACTCCCTGGGGGAGGCGAACTATGGCTACACCTTC. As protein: CASSHSLGEANYGYTF.

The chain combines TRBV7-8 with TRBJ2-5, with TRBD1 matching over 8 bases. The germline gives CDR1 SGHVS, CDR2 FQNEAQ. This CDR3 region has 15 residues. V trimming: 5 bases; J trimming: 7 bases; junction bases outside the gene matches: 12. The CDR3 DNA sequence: TGTGCCAGCAGCACGGACAGGGCCGGGTTAGGGACCCAGTACTTC. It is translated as CASSTDRAGLGTQYF.

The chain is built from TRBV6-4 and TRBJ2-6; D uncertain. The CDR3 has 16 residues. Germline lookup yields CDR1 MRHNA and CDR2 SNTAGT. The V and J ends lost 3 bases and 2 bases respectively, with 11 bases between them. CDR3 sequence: CASSESPGAGANVLTF. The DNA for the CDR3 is TGTGCCAGCAGTGAATCGCCTGGGGCTGGGGCCAACGTCCTGACTTTC.

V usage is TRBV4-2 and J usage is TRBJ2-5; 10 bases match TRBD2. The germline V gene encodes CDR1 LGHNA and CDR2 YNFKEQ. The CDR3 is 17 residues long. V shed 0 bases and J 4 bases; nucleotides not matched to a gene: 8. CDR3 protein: CASSQDSGRSKGETQYF. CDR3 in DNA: TGTGCCAGCAGCCAAGATAGCGGGAGGTCCAAGGGAGAGACCCAGTACTTC.

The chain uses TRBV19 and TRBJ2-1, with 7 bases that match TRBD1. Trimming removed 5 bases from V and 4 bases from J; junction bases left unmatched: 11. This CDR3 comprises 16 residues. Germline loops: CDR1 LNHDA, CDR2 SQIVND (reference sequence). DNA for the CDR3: TGTGCCAGTAGTCTTACGGGGACAGCCTCTTACAATGAGCAGTTCTTC. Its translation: CASSLTGTASYNEQFF.

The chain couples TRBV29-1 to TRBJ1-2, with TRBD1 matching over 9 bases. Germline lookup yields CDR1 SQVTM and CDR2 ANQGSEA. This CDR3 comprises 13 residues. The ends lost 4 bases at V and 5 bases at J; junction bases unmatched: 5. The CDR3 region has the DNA TGCAGCGTTGGGACAGGGGAATCGTATGGCTACACCTTC. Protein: CSVGTGESYGYTF.

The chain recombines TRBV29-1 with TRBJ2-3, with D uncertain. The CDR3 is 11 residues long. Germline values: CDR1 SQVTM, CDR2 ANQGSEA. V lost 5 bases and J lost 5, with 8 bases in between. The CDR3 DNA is TGCAGCGTTAGAGGTGGAGATACGCAGTATTTT. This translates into CSVRGGDTQYF.

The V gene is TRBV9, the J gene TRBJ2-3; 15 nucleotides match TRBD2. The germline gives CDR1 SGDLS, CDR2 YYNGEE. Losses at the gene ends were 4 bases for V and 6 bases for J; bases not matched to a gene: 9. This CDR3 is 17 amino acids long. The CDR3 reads CASSPRTSGRAGDTQYF. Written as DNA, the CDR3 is TGTGCCAGCAGCCCCCGGACTAGCGGGAGGGCGGGGGATACGCAGTATTTT.

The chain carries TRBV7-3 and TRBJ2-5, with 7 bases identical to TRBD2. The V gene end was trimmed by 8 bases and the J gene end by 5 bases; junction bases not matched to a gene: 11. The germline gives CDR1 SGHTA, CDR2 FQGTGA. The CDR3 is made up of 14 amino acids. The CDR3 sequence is CASSRAGERETQYF. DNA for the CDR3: TGTGCCAGCTCACGGGCGGGAGAGCGGGAGACCCAGTACTTC.

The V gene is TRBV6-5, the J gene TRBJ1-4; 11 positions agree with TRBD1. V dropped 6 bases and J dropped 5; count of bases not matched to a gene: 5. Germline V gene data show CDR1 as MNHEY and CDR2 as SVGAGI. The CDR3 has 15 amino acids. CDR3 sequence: CASRLDRGRNEKLFF. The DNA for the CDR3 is TGTGCCAGCAGGTTGGACAGGGGGCGAAATGAAAAACTGTTTTTT.

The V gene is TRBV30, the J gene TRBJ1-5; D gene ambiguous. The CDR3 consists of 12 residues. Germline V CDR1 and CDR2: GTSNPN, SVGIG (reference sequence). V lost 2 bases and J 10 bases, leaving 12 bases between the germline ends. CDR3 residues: CAWSPGSQPQHF. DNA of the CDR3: TGTGCCTGGAGTCCCGGGAGTCAACCCCAGCATTTT.

CDR3 sequence reads: CASSLTGLAYF. Written as DNA, the CDR3 is TGTGCCAGCAGTTTGACAGGGTTGGCGTACTTC. This sequence joins TRBV2 and TRBJ2-7; TRBD1 matches at 7 bases. The CDR3 runs to 11 residues. J was trimmed by 12 bases and V by 5 bases; bases with no gene match: 7. CDR1 is SNHLY and CDR2 is FYNNEI in the germline V gene. The full variable domain, its missing parts supplied by reference TRBV2 and TRBJ2-7, is EPEVTQTPSHQVTQMGQEVILRCVPISNHLYFYWYRQILGQKVEFLVSFYNNEISEKSEIFDDQFSVERPDGSNFTLKIRSTKLEDSAMYFCASSLTGLAYFGPGTRLTVT.

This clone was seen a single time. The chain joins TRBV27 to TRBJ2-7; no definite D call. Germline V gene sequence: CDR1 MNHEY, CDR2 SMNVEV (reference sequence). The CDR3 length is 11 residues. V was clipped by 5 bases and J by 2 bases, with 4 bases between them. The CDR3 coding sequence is TGTGCCAGCAGTCCCCCCTACGAGCAGTACTTC. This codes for CASSPPYEQYF.

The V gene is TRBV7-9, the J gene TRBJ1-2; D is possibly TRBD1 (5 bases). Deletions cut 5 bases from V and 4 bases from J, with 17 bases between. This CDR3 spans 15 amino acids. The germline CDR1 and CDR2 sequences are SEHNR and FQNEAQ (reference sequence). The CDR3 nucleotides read TGTGCCAGCAGCCCCGACAGCCTCTACACCTATGGCTACACCTTC. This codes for CASSPDSLYTYGYTF.

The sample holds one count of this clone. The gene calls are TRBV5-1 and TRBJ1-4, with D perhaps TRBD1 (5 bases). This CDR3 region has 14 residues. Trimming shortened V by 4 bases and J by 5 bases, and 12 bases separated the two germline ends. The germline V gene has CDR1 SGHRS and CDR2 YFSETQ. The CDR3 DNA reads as TGCGCCAGCAGCCCCGGGACGGGAAATGAAAAACTGTTTTTT. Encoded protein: CASSPGTGNEKLFF.

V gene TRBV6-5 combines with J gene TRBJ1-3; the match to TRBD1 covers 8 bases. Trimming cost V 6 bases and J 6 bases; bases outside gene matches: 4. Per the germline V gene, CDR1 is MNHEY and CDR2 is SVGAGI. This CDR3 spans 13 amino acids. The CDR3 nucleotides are TGTGCCAGCAGCGGACAGGGCGCAAACACCATATATTTT. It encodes CASSGQGANTIYF.

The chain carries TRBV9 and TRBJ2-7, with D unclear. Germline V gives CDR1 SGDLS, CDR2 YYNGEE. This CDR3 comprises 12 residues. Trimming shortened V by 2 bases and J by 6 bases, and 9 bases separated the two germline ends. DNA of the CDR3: TGTGCCAGCAGCGTTGGAAGTTCCGAGCAGTACTTC. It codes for CASSVGSSEQYF. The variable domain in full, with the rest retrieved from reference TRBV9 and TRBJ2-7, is DSGVTQTPKHLITATGQRVTLRCSPRSGDLSVYWYQQSLDQGLQFLIQYYNGEERAKGNILERFSAQQFPDLHSELNLSSLELGDSALYFCASSVGSSEQYFGPGTRLTVT.

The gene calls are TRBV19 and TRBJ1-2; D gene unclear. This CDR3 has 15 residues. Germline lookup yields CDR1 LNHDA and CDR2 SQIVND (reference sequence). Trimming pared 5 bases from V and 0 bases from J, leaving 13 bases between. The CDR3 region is CASSDADTTNYGYTF. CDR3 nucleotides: TGTGCCAGTAGTGACGCTGACACAACTAACTATGGCTACACCTTC.

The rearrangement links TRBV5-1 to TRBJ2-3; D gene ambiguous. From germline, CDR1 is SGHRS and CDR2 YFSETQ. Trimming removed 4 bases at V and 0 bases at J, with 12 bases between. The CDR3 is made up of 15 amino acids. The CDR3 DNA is TGCGCCAGCAGCACCCGTGGGCCGAGCACAGATACGCAGTATTTT. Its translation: CASSTRGPSTDTQYF.

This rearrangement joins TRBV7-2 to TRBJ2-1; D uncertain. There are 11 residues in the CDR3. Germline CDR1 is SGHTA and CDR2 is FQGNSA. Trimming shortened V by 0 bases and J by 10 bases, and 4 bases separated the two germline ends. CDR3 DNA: TGTGCCAGCAGCTTAGCTTTAGAGCAGTTCTTC. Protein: CASSLALEQFF.

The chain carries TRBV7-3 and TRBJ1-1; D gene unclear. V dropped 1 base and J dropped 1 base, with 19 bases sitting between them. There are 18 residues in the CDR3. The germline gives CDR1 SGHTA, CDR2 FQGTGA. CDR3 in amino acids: CASSLISVSVIPNTEAFF. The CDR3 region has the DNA TGTGCCAGCAGCTTAATATCGGTTTCGGTCATTCCGAACACTGAAGCTTTCTTT.

This chain's CDR3 is CASSFGSTDTQYF. The CDR3 nucleotides read TGTGCCAGCAGCTTCGGAAGCACAGATACGCAGTATTTT. The chain uses TRBV7-9 and TRBJ2-3, with unresolved D. The CDR3 runs 13 residues. Looked up from germline, CDR1 is SEHNR and CDR2 is FQNEAQ (reference sequence). The V end was cut by 3 bases, the J end by 0 bases, with 4 bases between.

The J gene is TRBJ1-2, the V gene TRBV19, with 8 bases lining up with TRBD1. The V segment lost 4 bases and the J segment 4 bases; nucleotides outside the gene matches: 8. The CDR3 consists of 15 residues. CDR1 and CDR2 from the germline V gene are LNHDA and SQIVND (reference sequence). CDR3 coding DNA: TGTGCCAGTAGTACCCGGACAGGGCTTACCTATGGCTACACCTTC. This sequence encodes CASSTRTGLTYGYTF.

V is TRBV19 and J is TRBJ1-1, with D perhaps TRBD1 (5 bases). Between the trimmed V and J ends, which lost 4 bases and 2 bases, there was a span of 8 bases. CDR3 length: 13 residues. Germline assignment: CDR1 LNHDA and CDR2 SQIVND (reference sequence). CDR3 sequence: CASSSQGNTEAFF. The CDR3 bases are TGTGCCAGTAGTAGCCAGGGAAACACTGAAGCTTTCTTT.

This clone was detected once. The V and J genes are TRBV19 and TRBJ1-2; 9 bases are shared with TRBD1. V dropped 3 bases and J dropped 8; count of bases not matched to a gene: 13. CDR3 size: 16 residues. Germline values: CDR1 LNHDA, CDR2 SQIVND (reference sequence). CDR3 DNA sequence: TGTGCCAGTAGTATGAGAGGCGACAGGGGGGTTTGGGGCTACACCTTC. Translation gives CASSMRGDRGVWGYTF.

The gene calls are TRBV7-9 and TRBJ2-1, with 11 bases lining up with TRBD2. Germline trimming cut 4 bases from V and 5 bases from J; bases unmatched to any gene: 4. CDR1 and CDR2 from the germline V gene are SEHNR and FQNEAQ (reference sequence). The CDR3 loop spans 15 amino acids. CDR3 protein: CASSWGTSGNNEQFF. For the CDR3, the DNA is TGTGCCAGCAGCTGGGGGACTAGCGGTAACAATGAGCAGTTCTTC.

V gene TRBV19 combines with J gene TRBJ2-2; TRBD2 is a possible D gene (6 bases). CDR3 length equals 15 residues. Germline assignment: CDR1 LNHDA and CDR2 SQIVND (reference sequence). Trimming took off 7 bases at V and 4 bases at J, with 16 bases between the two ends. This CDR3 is CASTAPGLVTGELFF. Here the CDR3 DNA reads TGTGCCAGTACCGCGCCGGGACTTGTCACCGGGGAGCTGTTTTTT.

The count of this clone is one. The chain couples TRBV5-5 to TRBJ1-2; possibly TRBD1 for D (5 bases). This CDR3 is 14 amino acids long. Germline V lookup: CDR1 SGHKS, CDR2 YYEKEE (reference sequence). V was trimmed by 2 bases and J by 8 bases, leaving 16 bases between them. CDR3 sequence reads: CASSLPGSLRGYTF. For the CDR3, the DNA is TGTGCCAGCAGCTTACCAGGGAGCTTGAGGGGCTACACCTTC.

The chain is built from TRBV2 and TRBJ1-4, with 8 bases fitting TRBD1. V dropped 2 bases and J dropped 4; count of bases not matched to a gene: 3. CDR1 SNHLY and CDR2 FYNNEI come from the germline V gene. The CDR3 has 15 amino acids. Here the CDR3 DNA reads TGTGCCAGCAGTGAAACAGGGGGGTTTAATGAAAAACTGTTTTTT. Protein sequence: CASSETGGFNEKLFF.

In DNA form, the CDR3 reads TGTGCCAGTAGTGCTGTGGGGGTTCAAGAGACCCAGTACTTC. Translation gives CASSAVGVQETQYF. This rearrangement joins TRBV19 to TRBJ2-5; D is tentatively TRBD1 or TRBD2 (5 bases each). The germline V gene has CDR1 LNHDA and CDR2 SQIVND (reference sequence). The ends were cut back, 5 bases at V and 2 bases at J, with 12 bases in the middle. The CDR3 has 14 amino acids. Variable domain in full (rest from reference TRBV19 and TRBJ2-5): DGGITQSPKYLFRKEGQNVTLSCEQNLNHDAMYWYRQDPGQGLRLIYYSQIVNDFQKGDIAEGYSVSREKKESFPLTVTSAQKNPTAFYLCASSAVGVQETQYFGPGTRLLVL.

CDR3 in amino acids: CASSYSLTGGTEAFF. CDR3 in DNA: TGTGCCAGCAGTTACTCGTTAACAGGGGGCACTGAAGCTTTCTTT. The chain couples TRBV6-5 to TRBJ1-1; 8 bases line up with TRBD1. The germline V gene encodes CDR1 MNHEY and CDR2 SVGAGI. Losses at the gene ends were 0 bases for V and 4 bases for J; bases not matched to a gene: 4. The CDR3 contains 15 residues.